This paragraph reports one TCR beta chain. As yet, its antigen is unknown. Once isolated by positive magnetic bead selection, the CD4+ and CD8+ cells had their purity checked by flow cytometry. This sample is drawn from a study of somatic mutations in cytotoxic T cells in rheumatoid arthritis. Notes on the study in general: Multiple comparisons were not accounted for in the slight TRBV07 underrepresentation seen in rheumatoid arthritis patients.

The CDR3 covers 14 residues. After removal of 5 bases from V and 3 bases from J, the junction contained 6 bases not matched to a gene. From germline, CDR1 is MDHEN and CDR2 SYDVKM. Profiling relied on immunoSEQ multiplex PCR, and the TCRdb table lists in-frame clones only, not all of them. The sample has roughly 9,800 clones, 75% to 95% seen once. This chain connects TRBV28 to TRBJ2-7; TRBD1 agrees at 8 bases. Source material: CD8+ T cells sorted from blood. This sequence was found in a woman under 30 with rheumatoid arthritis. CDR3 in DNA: TGTGCCAGCAGTCCGACAGGGGTTCGCTACGAGCAGTACTTC. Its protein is CASSPTGVRYEQYF. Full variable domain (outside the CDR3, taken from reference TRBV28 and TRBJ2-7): DVKVTQSSRYLVKRTGEKVFLECVQDMDHENMFWYRQDPGLGLRLIYFSYDVKMKEKGDIPEGYSVSREKKERFSLILESASTNQTSMYLCASSPTGVRYEQYFGPGTRLTVT.